The 22 T cell receptor beta chains reported below all come from one sample, sequenced in a study of beta chain features in type 1 diabetes. The study reverse transcribed the entire isolated RNA, so it sequenced expressed TCRB transcripts. Profiled with immunoSEQ multiplex PCR; TCRdb holds only in-frame clones, not every one. The table lists around 13,000 clones, 40% to 55% of them singletons. Material for sequencing was stem cell memory CD4+ T cells from blood. The receptors come from a man aged 18 to 29 in good health.

This clone was observed once. This chain joins TRBV14 and TRBJ2-3; no definite D call. CDR1 SGHDN and CDR2 FVKESK come from the germline V gene. V was clipped by 1 base and J by 5 bases, with 10 bases between them. The CDR3 is made up of 14 amino acids. CDR3 loop: CASSQGQVRDTQYF. CDR3 DNA sequence: TGTGCCAGCAGCCAAGGTCAGGTTAGAGATACGCAGTATTTT.

This clone has a handful of counts. The CDR3 DNA reads TGTGCCAGCAGCTTTGTAGGGGGTGAGCAGTTCTTC. This gives the protein CASSFVGGEQFF. This chain links TRBV7-2 with TRBJ2-1; perhaps TRBD1 as D (6 bases). With 3 bases removed from V and 9 bases from J, the gap between germline ends came to 9 bases. From germline, CDR1 is SGHTA and CDR2 FQGNSA. CDR3 length: 12 residues.

The genes are TRBV9 and TRBJ2-1; a weak D match, TRBD2 (8 bases). CDR1 is SGDLS, CDR2 YYNGEE, per germline. Trimming removed 10 bases at V and 5 bases at J, with 19 bases between. The CDR3 consists of 14 residues. CDR3 amino acids: CAGKGAGGHNEQFF. CDR3 DNA: TGTGCCGGAAAGGGGGCGGGGGGCCACAATGAGCAGTTCTTC.

The rearrangement joins TRBV15 to TRBJ2-5, with D tentatively TRBD2 (7 bases). The CDR3 has 15 amino acids. The V and J ends lost 3 bases and 2 bases respectively, with 13 bases between them. The germline V gene has CDR1 LNHNV and CDR2 YYDKDF (reference sequence). CDR3 coding DNA: TGTGCCACCAGCAGGGGGGGCGGGGGACAAGAGACCCAGTACTTC. It codes for CATSRGGGGQETQYF. Based on the CDR3 plus reference TRBV15 and TRBJ2-5, the full variable domain is DAMVIQNPRYQVTQFGKPVTLSCSQTLNHNVMYWYQQKSSQAPKLLFHYYDKDFNNEADTPDNFQSRRPNTSFCFLDIRSPGLGDTAMYLCATSRGGGGQETQYFGPGTRLLVL.

J is TRBJ2-7 and V is TRBV15, with TRBD1 matching 8 bases. The J segment lost 3 bases and the V segment lost 6 bases, leaving 10 bases of the junction unmatched. The CDR3 covers 15 residues. Germline CDR1 is LNHNV and CDR2 is YYDKDF (reference sequence). The CDR3 DNA sequence: TGTGCCACCAGGGCCCCTGGGACAGGATACTACGAGCAGTACTTC. Residues: CATRAPGTGYYEQYF.

This clone was detected a few times. This rearrangement joins TRBV7-2 to TRBJ2-7; D perhaps matches TRBD2 (6 bases). From germline, CDR1 is SGHTA and CDR2 FQGNSA. This CDR3 comprises 15 residues. V lost 3 bases to trimming and J lost 2 bases, with 14 bases between them. The CDR3 protein is CASSLAGGVTYEQYF. DNA for the CDR3: TGTGCCAGCAGCTTGGCGGGCGGGGTTACCTACGAGCAGTACTTC.

The gene calls are TRBV7-2 and TRBJ2-5, with TRBD1 matching over 8 bases. V shed 6 bases, J shed 2 bases, and the junction held 11 bases outside the gene matches. The CDR3 consists of 16 residues. Germline lookup yields CDR1 SGHTA and CDR2 FQGNSA. This chain's CDR3 is CASSSWQGASQETQYF. CDR3 sequence (DNA): TGTGCCAGCAGTTCTTGGCAGGGGGCCTCACAAGAGACCCAGTACTTC.

The chain carries TRBV7-9 and TRBJ2-1; 12 bases agree with TRBD2. The CDR3 loop spans 16 amino acids. V was clipped by 6 bases and J by 4 bases; unmatched bases: 7. CDR1 is SEHNR, CDR2 FQNEAQ, per germline (reference sequence). Here the CDR3 DNA reads TGTGCCAGCAGTTATGGACTAGCGGGGCATTACAATGAGCAGTTCTTC. Amino acid sequence: CASSYGLAGHYNEQFF.

The genes are TRBV30 and TRBJ2-1; 8 bases are shared with TRBD2. Losses at the gene ends were 3 bases for V and 7 bases for J; bases not matched to a gene: 8. Germline-derived CDR1 and CDR2 are GTSNPN and SVGIG (reference sequence). CDR3 length equals 14 residues. Here the CDR3 reads CAWSRGGPQNEQFF. The DNA for the CDR3 is TGTGCCTGGAGCCGGGGGGGGCCGCAGAATGAGCAGTTCTTC. Complete variable domain (other parts from reference TRBV30 and TRBJ2-1): SQTIHQWPATLVQPVGSPLSLECTVEGTSNPNLYWYRQAAGRGLQLLFYSVGIGQISSEVPQNLSASRPQDRQFILSSKKLLLSDSGFYLCAWSRGGPQNEQFFGPGTRLTVL.

This rearrangement joins TRBV28 to TRBJ2-5; 7 nucleotides line up with TRBD1. This CDR3 is 14 amino acids long. Trimming took 6 bases from V and 5 from J; bases not matched to a gene: 9. CDR1 is MDHEN and CDR2 is SYDVKM in the germline V gene. This CDR3 reads CASRLRGGWETQYF. The CDR3 bases are TGTGCCAGCAGACTCCGAGGGGGCTGGGAGACCCAGTACTTC. Supplemented by reference TRBV28 and TRBJ2-5, the full variable domain reads DVKVTQSSRYLVKRTGEKVFLECVQDMDHENMFWYRQDPGLGLRLIYFSYDVKMKEKGDIPEGYSVSREKKERFSLILESASTNQTSMYLCASRLRGGWETQYFGPGTRLLVL.

This sequence joins TRBV21-1 and TRBJ2-5; the tabulated D call, TRBD1, remains unverified against the DNA. The DNA end favors TRBJ2-7, so the J call may be wrong. TRBV21-1 constitutes a pseudogene. The CDR3 has 15 amino acids. CDR3 region: CASSDRDRGSYEQYF. CDR3 bases: TGTGCCAGCAGCGACCGGGACAGGGGGTCCTACGAGCAGTACTTC.

This clone came up a few times. CDR3 loop: CASSPAGLAGHNEQFF. The CDR3 DNA is TGTGCCAGCAGCCCAGCGGGACTAGCGGGGCACAATGAGCAGTTCTTC. The V and J genes are TRBV7-2 and TRBJ2-1, with 13 nucleotides matching TRBD2. The CDR3 sequence is 16 residues long. With V trimmed by 5 bases and J by 5 bases, 6 bases remained unmatched. CDR1 SGHTA and CDR2 FQGNSA come from the germline V gene. The full variable domain, with the rest looked up from reference TRBV7-2 and TRBJ2-1, is GAGVSQSPSNKVTEKGKDVELRCDPISGHTALYWYRQSLGQGLEFLIYFQGNSAPDKSGLPSDRFSAERTGGSVSTLTIQRTQQEDSAVYLCASSPAGLAGHNEQFFGPGTRLTVL.

The V and J genes are TRBV7-2 and TRBJ2-5, with a tentative D call TRBD2 (5 bases). The germline V and J ends were trimmed by 1 base and 2 bases, with 14 bases remaining between them. The CDR3 length is 16 residues. The germline gives CDR1 SGHTA, CDR2 FQGNSA. Here the CDR3 DNA reads TGTGCCAGCAGCTTAGGGGGAAGTGGGAGACAAGAGACCCAGTACTTC. Translating gives CASSLGGSGRQETQYF.

The J gene is TRBJ2-3, the V gene TRBV7-2; a weak D match, TRBD2 (5 bases). The CDR3 is made up of 14 amino acids. Between the trimmed V and J ends, which lost 1 base and 4 bases, there was a span of 9 bases. Germline CDR1 reads SGHTA; CDR2 reads FQGNSA. CDR3 protein: CASSLEASSDTQYF. In nucleotides, the CDR3 is TGTGCCAGCAGCTTAGAGGCTAGCTCAGATACGCAGTATTTT.

Details on this clone: As the CDR3 is not closed by the conserved phenylalanine or tryptophan, this likely results from a read error. J is TRBJ2-7 and V is TRBV19, with TRBD1 as a possible D gene (6 bases). CDR3 size: 14 residues. V was shortened by 5 bases and J by 7 bases, with 18 bases between the two germline ends. Germline CDR1 is LNHDA and CDR2 is SQIVND (reference sequence). The CDR3 region has the DNA TGTGCCAGTAGTGAGGTAGCGAGGGGGACGGAGCAGTACCTC. Translating it yields CASSEVARGTEQYL.

J is TRBJ2-1 and V is TRBV7-2, with a tentative D call TRBD2 (5 bases). The CDR3 runs 13 residues. Germline V gene lookup returns CDR1 SGHTA and CDR2 FQGNSA. V was trimmed by 2 bases and J by 8 bases, leaving 10 bases between them. The CDR3 sequence: CASSLRGGDEQFF. The CDR3 nucleotides are TGTGCCAGCAGCTTACGGGGTGGGGATGAGCAGTTCTTC.

J is TRBJ1-2 and V is TRBV5-1; TRBD1 aligns across 8 bases. With V trimmed by 7 bases and J by 11 bases, 13 bases remained unmatched. This CDR3 is built from 13 residues. Germline V gene data show CDR1 as SGHRS and CDR2 as YFSETQ. The CDR3, as DNA: TGCGCCAGCGGACAGGGCGGCCAGAGTACATACACCTTC. Its translation: CASGQGGQSTYTF.

This clone was detected only a few times. The J gene is TRBJ2-6, the V gene TRBV19, with 7 bases aligning to TRBD2. The CDR3 is 16 amino acids. V lost 4 bases, J lost 2 bases, and 5 bases stayed unmatched. Germline assignment: CDR1 LNHDA and CDR2 SQIVND (reference sequence). The CDR3 region is CASSKGREAGANVLTF. The CDR3 DNA sequence: TGTGCCAGTAGTAAGGGCCGGGAGGCTGGGGCCAACGTCCTGACTTTC.

This clone was detected a few times. The chain employs TRBV9 and TRBJ2-7; D is uncertain. The CDR3 loop spans 14 amino acids. Trimming took 0 bases from V and 1 from J, leaving 8 bases between them. Germline V lookup: CDR1 SGDLS, CDR2 YYNGEE. This chain's CDR3 is CASSVAGQSYEQYF. CDR3 nucleotides: TGTGCCAGCAGCGTAGCAGGCCAATCCTACGAGCAGTACTTC.

The rearrangement uses TRBV5-1 and TRBJ2-3, with a weak D call TRBD2 (5 bases). CDR1 is SGHRS, CDR2 YFSETQ, per germline. There are 11 residues in the CDR3. The V end was cut by 4 bases, the J end by 5 bases, with 5 bases between. CDR3 loop: CASSEGDTQYF. In DNA form, the CDR3 reads TGCGCCAGCAGCGAGGGAGATACGCAGTATTTT.

This clone came up a few times. In DNA form, the CDR3 reads TGCGCCAGCACCAAACAGGGGTTCTACAATGAGCAGTTCTTC. It specifies CASTKQGFYNEQFF. This chain uses TRBV5-1 with TRBJ2-1; 7 bases are a match to TRBD1. The germline V gene has CDR1 SGHRS and CDR2 YFSETQ. V trimming: 6 bases; J trimming: 3 bases; junction bases outside the gene matches: 6. This CDR3 has 14 residues.

This clone occurred a few times. V gene TRBV7-2 combines with J gene TRBJ2-5, with D maybe TRBD1 (5 bases). V lost 1 base and J lost 2, with 8 bases in between. The germline CDR1 and CDR2 sequences are SGHTA and FQGNSA. This CDR3 has 14 amino acids. The CDR3 spells CASSLGQGQETQYF. Written as DNA, the CDR3 is TGTGCCAGCAGCTTAGGGCAGGGTCAAGAGACCCAGTACTTC.